This TCR beta chain was documented in a study of cytomegalovirus exposure and HLA in healthy donors. Researchers ran the PCR with 60 Vbeta and 13 Jbeta primers. Generated by immunoSEQ multiplex PCR, the TCRdb table keeps only in-frame clones and is missing some. The sample has over 150,000 clones, less than 90% seen once. Per germline, CDR1 SGHRS and CDR2 YFSETQ. V lost 3 bases to trimming and J lost 7 bases; unmatched junction nucleotides: 7. CDR3 length equals 15 residues. V usage is TRBV5-1 and J usage is TRBJ1-4; 9 bases align to TRBD1. The TCR was taken from a boy aged 2-15 years in good health and CMV-seronegative. Material for sequencing was PBMCs. As DNA, the CDR3 is TGCGCCAGCAGCTACACACAGGGGGCGGGTGAAAAACTGTTTTTT. Its translation: CASSYTQGAGEKLFF.